One and the same sample provided the 26 T cell receptor beta chains below, sequenced in a study of breast tumors, draining lymph nodes, adjacent tissues. From the multiplex PCR reads, TCRdb called clonotypes with MiXCR, one entry per CDR3 protein. The table records over 250,000 distinct CDR3 sequences, about 33% of them present only once. Axillary draining lymph nodes of breast cancer patients supplied the node samples. Sample: axillary lymph node tissue. Every receptor here comes from a female donor with breast cancer. Some clones in this sample may be carry-over from other donors' samples.

This clonotype was found once. Relative to the germline gene, one junction end is altered; a read error may explain this. The V and J genes are TRBV6-5 and TRBJ2-5, with 12 bases lining up with TRBD2. The CDR3 runs 15 residues. Germline-derived CDR1 and CDR2 are MNHEY and SVGAGI. The CDR3 loop reads CASRRTSGAQETPYF. The CDR3 nucleotides are TGTGCCAGCAGAAGGACTAGCGGGGCGCAAGAGACCCCGTACTTC.

This clonotype has a count of ten or more. The rearrangement joins TRBV12-3 or TRBV12-4 to TRBJ1-2, with D maybe TRBD1 (5 bases). Trimming shortened V by 1 base and J by 3 bases, and 6 bases separated the two germline ends. CDR3 size: 13 residues. The CDR3 coding sequence is TGTGCCAGCAGTTTAGTCAGGGACTATGGCTACACCTTC. Its translation: CASSLVRDYGYTF.

This clonotype was counted between two and nine times. A much larger clone differs from this one at a single base, so this may be a read error. The rearrangement joins TRBV6-4 to TRBJ2-3; no definite D call. This CDR3 has 14 residues. Looked up from germline, CDR1 is MRHNA and CDR2 is SNTAGT. Here the CDR3 DNA reads TGTGCCAGCAGTCACTCCGGACGGTTAGATACGCAGTATTTT. Translating it yields CASSHSGRLDTQYF.

This clonotype was seen many times. DNA of the CDR3: TGTGCCAGCAGACCCGGACTAGCGGGGTACAATGAGCAGTTCTTC. It is translated as CASRPGLAGYNEQFF. This rearrangement joins TRBV7-8 to TRBJ2-1; 12 positions match TRBD2. The V gene end was trimmed by 6 bases and the J gene end by 4 bases; junction bases not matched to a gene: 4. Looked up from germline, CDR1 is SGHVS and CDR2 is FQNEAQ. The length of the CDR3 is 15 residues.

As for this clonotype: A clone one base away is much larger, so this may be a read error. This sequence joins TRBV9 and TRBJ2-1; 7 bases map to TRBD2. The CDR3 loop spans 14 amino acids. CDR1 and CDR2 (germline): SGDLS, YYNGEE. Here the CDR3 reads CASSVVGRVGEQSF. The CDR3 DNA follows: TGTGCCAGCAGCGTAGTAGGGAGGGTGGGTGAGCAGTCCTTC. Full variable domain (outside the CDR3, taken from reference TRBV9 and TRBJ2-1): DSGVTQTPKHLITATGQRVTLRCSPRSGDLSVYWYQQSLDQGLQFLIQYYNGEERAKGNILERFSAQQFPDLHSELNLSSLELGDSALYFCASSVVGRVGEQSFGPGTRLTVL.

This clonotype has at least ten counts. The chain is built from TRBV10-3 and TRBJ1-1, with D perhaps matching TRBD1 (5 bases). The germline CDR1 and CDR2 sequences are ENHRY and SYGVKD. The CDR3 is made up of 13 amino acids. V was shortened by 3 bases and J by 4 bases, with 9 bases between the two germline ends. CDR3 bases: TGTGCCATCAGTGAAGCGGGGGTCACTGAAGCTTTCTTT. Protein product: CAISEAGVTEAFF.

This clonotype was counted at least ten times. The V call is TRBV20-1, the J call TRBJ2-7; D might be TRBD1 (6 bases). V was clipped by 4 bases and J by 6 bases, with 16 bases between them. The CDR3 has 13 amino acids. Per the germline V gene, CDR1 is DFQATT and CDR2 is SNEGSKA (reference sequence). CDR3 sequence: CSATGVPLGEQYF. The DNA for the CDR3 is TGCAGTGCTACAGGGGTCCCCCTTGGCGAGCAGTACTTC.

This clonotype was counted ten times or more. The V gene is TRBV29-1, the J gene TRBJ1-2, with D unresolved. V was shortened by 3 bases and J by 8 bases, with 10 bases between the two germline ends. Germline assignment: CDR1 SQVTM and CDR2 ANQGSEA. The CDR3 covers 11 residues. The CDR3 nucleotides are TGCAGCGTTGAGTCGGGCCAAGGCTACACCTTC. Its translation: CSVESGQGYTF.

This clonotype was counted many times. The rearrangement links TRBV20-1 to TRBJ2-7; D perhaps matches TRBD2 (5 bases). This CDR3 is 13 amino acids long. V gave up 4 bases and J gave up 6 bases, with 16 bases separating them. Germline CDR1 is DFQATT and CDR2 is SNEGSKA (reference sequence). The CDR3: CSAKEVIQGEQYF. CDR3 sequence (DNA): TGCAGTGCTAAGGAGGTAATACAAGGCGAGCAGTACTTC.

About this clonotype itself: This clone may be a read error of a much larger clone one base away. The V gene is TRBV11-3, the J gene TRBJ2-5; D may correspond to TRBD1 or TRBD2 (5 bases each). Germline CDR1 reads SGHNT; CDR2 reads YENEEA. This CDR3 has 11 residues. CDR3 protein: CASGWDETPYF. CDR3 sequence (DNA): TGTGCCAGCGGGTGGGACGAGACCCCGTACTTC.

This clonotype occurred many times. The chain carries TRBV9 and TRBJ1-6; the D gene is possibly TRBD1 (6 bases). V was pared by 1 base and J by 13 bases, with 9 bases between. The germline CDR1 and CDR2 sequences are SGDLS and YYNGEE. CDR3 length: 12 amino acids. CDR3 sequence reads: CASSVRQGPLHF. The CDR3, as DNA: TGTGCCAGCAGCGTACGTCAGGGGCCCCTCCACTTT.

With respect to this clonotype: The junction departs from germline at one end; a sequencing error may be responsible. The V gene is TRBV20-1, the J gene TRBJ2-1; tentative D call: TRBD1 (6 bases). The CDR3 spans 16 residues. Germline V gene lookup returns CDR1 DFQATT and CDR2 SNEGSKA (reference sequence). The CDR3 protein is CSAEDSRLPSYNEQVF. The DNA for the CDR3 is TGCAGTGCCGAGGACAGCCGCCTCCCCTCCTACAATGAGCAGGTCTTC.

The CDR3 nucleotides are TGCAGTGCTAGTGGGGCCCCCGGGCAAACCCGGGACATTCAGTACTTC. Amino acid sequence: CSASGAPGQTRDIQYF. The chain is built from TRBV20-1 and TRBJ2-4; tentatively, D is TRBD1 (5 bases). Germline CDR1 DFQATT, CDR2 SNEGSKA (reference sequence). Trimming pared 3 bases from V and 8 bases from J, leaving 23 bases between. The CDR3 spans 16 residues.

The rearrangement links TRBV2 to TRBJ1-1; 8 bases agree with TRBD1. The V segment lost 7 bases and the J segment 1 base; nucleotides outside the gene matches: 5. CDR1 is SNHLY, CDR2 FYNNEI, per germline. The CDR3 has 14 residues. The DNA of the CDR3 is TGTGCCAGCAAGGGACAGGAGTCGAACACTGAAGCTTTCTTT. Its translation is CASKGQESNTEAFF.

This clonotype was observed at least ten times. This chain joins TRBV20-1 and TRBJ2-5; 8 bases are a match to TRBD1. V lost 3 bases and J lost 4; bases outside the gene matches: 10. The germline CDR1 and CDR2 sequences are DFQATT and SNEGSKA (reference sequence). CDR3 length: 15 amino acids. For the CDR3, the DNA is TGCAGTGCTAGTAAGAGGACAGGGTCAAGAGAGACCCAGTACTTC. Its protein is CSASKRTGSRETQYF.

The genes are TRBV24-1 and TRBJ2-2; 7 positions agree with TRBD2. The J segment lost 6 bases and the V segment lost 11 bases, leaving 11 bases of the junction unmatched. The CDR3 is 14 amino acids. CDR1 and CDR2 from the germline V gene are KGHDR and SFDVKD. The CDR3, as DNA: TGTGCCATCCGAAAAAGCGGGGATTCCGGGGAGCTGTTTTTT. Translation gives CAIRKSGDSGELFF.

Note on this clonotype: The CDR3 does not end in the conserved phenylalanine or tryptophan, so this is likely a read error. The DNA is omitted, as the CDR3 cannot be located on it reliably, and the CDR3 follows TCRdb's listing. CDR3 region: CGAVGTVGY. The chain recombines TRBV20-1 with TRBJ1-4; the table calls TRBD1, which could not be checked here. Germline values: CDR1 DFQATT, CDR2 SNEGSKA (reference sequence). The CDR3 adds up to 9 amino acids, both ends counted.

This clonotype was seen ten or more times. This chain connects TRBV30 to TRBJ1-3, with D hard to call. Germline CDR1 GTSNPN, CDR2 SVGIG (reference sequence). Trimming took 2 bases from V and 0 from J, leaving 5 bases between them. The CDR3 length is 13 residues. CDR3 DNA: TGTGCCTGGAGTCCCCTCTCTGGAAACACCATATATTTT. It codes for CAWSPLSGNTIYF. Drawing the rest from reference TRBV30 and TRBJ1-3, the complete variable domain is SQTIHQWPATLVQPVGSPLSLECTVEGTSNPNLYWYRQAAGRGLQLLFYSVGIGQISSEVPQNLSASRPQDRQFILSSKKLLLSDSGFYLCAWSPLSGNTIYFGEGSWLTVV.

This clonotype was picked up many times. The genes are TRBV9 and TRBJ2-7, with TRBD1 as a possible D gene (6 bases). From germline, CDR1 is SGDLS and CDR2 YYNGEE. The V gene lost 0 bases and the J gene lost 6 bases, with 13 bases spanning the gap. This CDR3 spans 14 amino acids. The CDR3 DNA reads TGTGCCAGCAGCGTAGAGGTGGGCAGGGGCGAGCAGTACTTC. Amino acids: CASSVEVGRGEQYF. Supplemented by reference TRBV9 and TRBJ2-7, the full variable domain reads DSGVTQTPKHLITATGQRVTLRCSPRSGDLSVYWYQQSLDQGLQFLIQYYNGEERAKGNILERFSAQQFPDLHSELNLSSLELGDSALYFCASSVEVGRGEQYFGPGTRLTVT.

This chain joins TRBV10-3 and TRBJ1-4; D uncertain. V lost 6 bases, J lost 5 bases, and 19 bases lay in between. CDR3 length: 16 residues. Germline V gives CDR1 ENHRY, CDR2 SYGVKD. CDR3 bases: TGTGCCATCAGGATGACTAGCGGGAACTACAATGAAAAACTGTTTTTT. This gives the protein CAIRMTSGNYNEKLFF.

This clonotype was picked up many times. The chain joins TRBV5-1 to TRBJ2-7; D may be TRBD2 (6 bases). The germline V and J ends were trimmed by 4 bases and 2 bases, with 19 bases remaining between them. Per germline, CDR1 SGHRS and CDR2 YFSETQ. The CDR3 has 16 residues. Here the CDR3 reads CASSRGYGQGTYEQYF. The CDR3 nucleotides read TGCGCCAGCAGCCGGGGGTATGGGCAGGGAACCTACGAGCAGTACTTC.

This clonotype was recorded many times. The chain employs TRBV7-3 and TRBJ2-2; D is possibly TRBD1 (6 bases). The CDR3 is 13 amino acids. Per germline, CDR1 SGHTA and CDR2 FQGTGA. The V gene lost 5 bases and the J gene lost 5 bases, with 9 bases spanning the gap. The CDR3 DNA reads TGTGCCAGCAGCGTACAGGGTACCGGGGAGCTGTTTTTT. Translating it yields CASSVQGTGELFF. The full variable domain, rest sourced from reference TRBV7-3 and TRBJ2-2, is GAGVSQTPSNKVTEKGKYVELRCDPISGHTALYWYRQSLGQGPEFLIYFQGTGAADDSGLPNDRFFAVRPEGSVSTLKIQRTERGDSAVYLCASSVQGTGELFFGEGSRLTVL.

This clonotype has at least ten counts. The chain combines TRBV5-6 with TRBJ2-5; 9 bases match TRBD2. Germline loops: CDR1 SGHDT, CDR2 YYEEEE. The CDR3 sequence is 15 residues long. Trimming cost V 6 bases and J 2 bases; bases outside gene matches: 8. The DNA of the CDR3 is TGTGCCAGCAACATGAGGCTAGCGGGACAAGAGACCCAGTACTTC. Translation gives CASNMRLAGQETQYF.

This clonotype has just a few counts. This may be a read error, as it is one base from a much larger clone. The chain recombines TRBV5-1 with TRBJ2-7; D is uncertain. The length of the CDR3 is 16 residues. Germline assignment: CDR1 SGHRS and CDR2 YFSETQ. CDR3 DNA: TGCGCCAGCAGCTTGGAAGGGTTTCCACTCTCCTCCGAGCAGTACTTC. It encodes CASSLEGFPLSSEQYF.

The chain joins TRBV7-9 to TRBJ1-6, with TRBD1 as a possible D gene (5 bases). Per germline, CDR1 SEHNR and CDR2 FQNEAQ (reference sequence). Trimming removed 7 bases from V and 13 bases from J, with 17 bases in between. The CDR3 runs to 13 residues. The CDR3 here is CASKEEGIFPLHF. The CDR3 DNA reads TGTGCCAGCAAGGAGGAGGGGATATTCCCCCTCCACTTT.

For this clonotype: Compared with germline, one end of the junction differs, possibly owing to a read error. This rearrangement joins TRBV5-1 to TRBJ2-5, with TRBD1 matching 10 bases. Germline assignment: CDR1 SGHRS and CDR2 YFSETQ. The CDR3 contains 17 residues. The CDR3 protein is CASSSQTGGSTQETQYF. The CDR3 DNA is TGTGCCAGCAGCTCACAGACAGGGGGCAGCACCCAAGAGACCCAGTACTTC.